A selection of T cell receptor beta chains follows, all from one sample in a study of T cells in Graves' hyperthyroidism and ophthalmopathy. TCRdb called the multiplex PCR reads again in MiXCR, with one record for every CDR3 protein. The sample has some 250,000 distinct CDR3 sequences, 13% to 15% seen once. Material for sequencing was blood. These receptors were collected from a woman aged 45-59 years with Graves' hyperthyroidism that later progressed to Graves' ophthalmopathy. CDR3s include the opening cysteine and the closing phenylalanine or tryptophan. Fields, in order: clone size, J gene, CDR3 length, V gene, D gene, CDR3 DNA, CDR3 protein. D genes are given only for firm matches. The size of a clone is reported for some rows only, either as once, few or many, or as a class for expanded clones.

clone size: few
J gene: TRBJ1-6
CDR3 length: 13
V gene: TRBV12-3/TRBV12-4
D gene: -
CDR3 DNA: TGTGCCAGCAGTTACAGGGTTAATTCACCCCTCCACTTT
CDR3 protein: CASSYRVNSPLHF

clone size: -
J gene: TRBJ2-1
CDR3 length: 15
V gene: TRBV6-1
D gene: TRBD2
CDR3 DNA: TGTGCCAGCAGTGAATCTAGCGGGGCCTACAATGAGCAGTTCTTC
CDR3 protein: CASSESSGAYNEQFF

clone size: -
J gene: TRBJ2-7
CDR3 length: 13
V gene: TRBV27
D gene: -
CDR3 DNA: TGTGCCAGCAGTTGGGACAAGGCCTACGAGCAGTACTTC
CDR3 protein: CASSWDKAYEQYF

clone size: -
J gene: TRBJ2-1
CDR3 length: 18
V gene: TRBV2
D gene: TRBD2
CDR3 DNA: TGTGCCAGCAGTGAAGGGACTAGCGGGAGATGGACCTACAATGAGCAGTTCTTC
CDR3 protein: CASSEGTSGRWTYNEQFF

clone size: few
J gene: TRBJ2-1
CDR3 length: 16
V gene: TRBV5-8
D gene: -
CDR3 DNA: TGTGCCAGCAGCCTTGGGGGTAGCAGCTCCTACAATGAGCAGTTCTTC
CDR3 protein: CASSLGGSSSYNEQFF

clone size: many
J gene: TRBJ2-1
CDR3 length: 14
V gene: TRBV20-1
D gene: TRBD2
CDR3 DNA: TGCAGTGCTAGGGACCTAGCGGGAGTATGGGAGCAGTTCTTC
CDR3 protein: CSARDLAGVWEQFF

clone size: -
J gene: TRBJ2-7
CDR3 length: 13
V gene: TRBV19
D gene: -
CDR3 DNA: TGTGCCAGTAGTATAAGGTTGGGGAACGAGCAGTACTTC
CDR3 protein: CASSIRLGNEQYF

clone size: -
J gene: TRBJ2-7
CDR3 length: 12
V gene: TRBV12-3/TRBV12-4
D gene: TRBD2
CDR3 DNA: TGTGCCAGCGGCCGGGGGGGTCACGAGCAGTACTTC
CDR3 protein: CASGRGGHEQYF

clone size: -
J gene: TRBJ1-5
CDR3 length: 14
V gene: TRBV9
D gene: -
CDR3 DNA: TGTGCCAGCAGCGAGGGGGGTGGCAATCAGCCCCAGCATTTT
CDR3 protein: CASSEGGGNQPQHF

clone size: many
J gene: TRBJ2-6
CDR3 length: 16
V gene: TRBV20-1
D gene: -
CDR3 DNA: TGCAGTGGGTCACCTCGATCCTCCTCTGGGGCCAACGTCCTGACTTTC
CDR3 protein: CSGSPRSSSGANVLTF

clone size: -
J gene: TRBJ2-1
CDR3 length: 14
V gene: TRBV12-3/TRBV12-4
D gene: -
CDR3 DNA: TGTGCCAGCAGTTCCGGGGGCCCCTACAATGAGCAGTTCTTC
CDR3 protein: CASSSGGPYNEQFF

clone size: -
J gene: TRBJ2-3
CDR3 length: 17
V gene: TRBV5-1
D gene: -
CDR3 DNA: TGCGCCAGCAGCTTGGCCGCGGAAGGGATAGTGGCAGATACGCAGTATTTT
CDR3 protein: CASSLAAEGIVADTQYF

clone size: few
J gene: TRBJ2-2
CDR3 length: 15
V gene: TRBV20-1
D gene: TRBD1
CDR3 DNA: TGCAGTGCTAGAGGGGATACAGGGGACACCGGGGAGCTGTTTTTT
CDR3 protein: CSARGDTGDTGELFF

clone size: many
J gene: TRBJ2-3
CDR3 length: 11
V gene: TRBV3-1
D gene: -
CDR3 DNA: TGTGCCAGCCAGGGTTCAGATACGCAGTATTTT
CDR3 protein: CASQGSDTQYF

clone size: many
J gene: TRBJ1-1
CDR3 length: 14
V gene: TRBV7-2
D gene: -
CDR3 DNA: TGTGCCAGCAGCTTATACAGGAGGACGCCTGAAGCTTTCTTT
CDR3 protein: CASSLYRRTPEAFF

clone size: -
J gene: TRBJ1-4
CDR3 length: 15
V gene: TRBV9
D gene: -
CDR3 DNA: TGTGCCAGCAGCACCAGAGGGTCTCCTGAGGAAAAACTGTTTTTT
CDR3 protein: CASSTRGSPEEKLFF

clone size: many
J gene: TRBJ1-1
CDR3 length: 17
V gene: TRBV5-1
D gene: TRBD1
CDR3 DNA: TGCGCCAGCAGCTTAAGGACAGGGAAGCGGGTTCGCACTGAAGCTTTCTTT
CDR3 protein: CASSLRTGKRVRTEAFF

clone size: -
J gene: TRBJ2-5
CDR3 length: 17
V gene: TRBV9
D gene: TRBD2
CDR3 DNA: TGTGCCAGCAGCGTAGCGGGAGGCCCCCTCCAGGTAGAGACCCAGTACTTC
CDR3 protein: CASSVAGGPLQVETQYF

clone size: many
J gene: TRBJ2-5
CDR3 length: 14
V gene: TRBV5-1
D gene: TRBD1
CDR3 DNA: TGCGCCAGCAGCATGGGACAGGTCCAAGAGACCCAGTACTTC
CDR3 protein: CASSMGQVQETQYF

clone size: many
J gene: TRBJ1-5
CDR3 length: 16
V gene: TRBV6-1
D gene: -
CDR3 DNA: TGTGCCAGCAGACCGGACGGAGCCTATAGCAATCAGCCCCAGCATTTT
CDR3 protein: CASRPDGAYSNQPQHF

clone size: many
J gene: TRBJ2-3
CDR3 length: 17
V gene: TRBV20-1
D gene: TRBD2
CDR3 DNA: TGCAGTGCGATCGGGACTAGCGGCATTACCATTCCAGATACGCAGTATTTT
CDR3 protein: CSAIGTSGITIPDTQYF

clone size: few
J gene: TRBJ1-5
CDR3 length: 13
V gene: TRBV7-3
D gene: -
CDR3 DNA: TGTGCCAGCAGCTTAACGTTAGAGCAACCCCAGCATTTT
CDR3 protein: CASSLTLEQPQHF

clone size: many
J gene: TRBJ1-1
CDR3 length: 18
V gene: TRBV5-1
D gene: TRBD1
CDR3 DNA: TGCGCCAGCAGCTTGTGGGGACAGGGGAATTGGATGAACACTGAAGCTTTCTTT
CDR3 protein: CASSLWGQGNWMNTEAFF

clone size: few
J gene: TRBJ2-2
CDR3 length: 18
V gene: TRBV13
D gene: TRBD2
CDR3 DNA: TGTGCCAGCAGCGCCCTACCGGGACTAGCGGTGAATGACGGGGAGCTGTTTTTT
CDR3 protein: CASSALPGLAVNDGELFF

clone size: many
J gene: TRBJ2-1
CDR3 length: 15
V gene: TRBV20-1
D gene: TRBD2
CDR3 DNA: TGCAGTGCTAACCTGCTAGCGGGAGGGCCGGATGAGCAGTTCTTC
CDR3 protein: CSANLLAGGPDEQFF

clone size: many
J gene: TRBJ2-7
CDR3 length: 15
V gene: TRBV11-2
D gene: -
CDR3 DNA: TGTGCCAGCAGCTTGGGAAGTCAGGGGACCTACGAGCAGTACTTC
CDR3 protein: CASSLGSQGTYEQYF

clone size: once
J gene: TRBJ1-5
CDR3 length: 13
V gene: TRBV4-1
D gene: -
CDR3 DNA: TGCGCCAGCAGCCAAGGTCCGGGACAGCCCCAGCATTTT
CDR3 protein: CASSQGPGQPQHF

clone size: many
J gene: TRBJ1-3
CDR3 length: 14
V gene: TRBV6-1
D gene: -
CDR3 DNA: TGTGCCAGCAGTGAGAGGGGCTCTGGAAACACCATATATTTT
CDR3 protein: CASSERGSGNTIYF

clone size: -
J gene: TRBJ2-3
CDR3 length: 16
V gene: TRBV7-6
D gene: -
CDR3 DNA: TGTGCCAGCAGCTTAGAAGTTACAGGTCCAGGGGTTACGCAGTATTTT
CDR3 protein: CASSLEVTGPGVTQYF

clone size: many
J gene: TRBJ1-5
CDR3 length: 17
V gene: TRBV11-3
D gene: TRBD1
CDR3 DNA: TGTGCCAGCAGCATACCTACAGGGGGCATAAGCAATCAGCCCCAGCATTTT
CDR3 protein: CASSIPTGGISNQPQHF

clone size: -
J gene: TRBJ2-1
CDR3 length: 18
V gene: TRBV28
D gene: TRBD1
CDR3 DNA: TGTGCCAGCAGTTTATGGGGGACAGGGAAGAGCTCCTACAATGAGCAGTTCTTC
CDR3 protein: CASSLWGTGKSSYNEQFF

clone size: many
J gene: TRBJ2-3
CDR3 length: 16
V gene: TRBV10-3
D gene: TRBD1
CDR3 DNA: TGTGCCATCAGTGGATTAGGGACGAGGGGGCCAGATACGCAGTATTTT
CDR3 protein: CAISGLGTRGPDTQYF

clone size: few
J gene: TRBJ1-6
CDR3 length: 15
V gene: TRBV9
D gene: -
CDR3 DNA: TGTGCCAGCAGCGTAGATACAGGGAGTAATTCACCCCTCCACTTT
CDR3 protein: CASSVDTGSNSPLHF

clone size: many
J gene: TRBJ1-5
CDR3 length: 15
V gene: TRBV28
D gene: -
CDR3 DNA: TGTGCCAGCAGTTTATCGGGGGAGGGCAATCAGCCCCAGCATTTT
CDR3 protein: CASSLSGEGNQPQHF

clone size: many
J gene: TRBJ2-7
CDR3 length: 14
V gene: TRBV20-1
D gene: TRBD2
CDR3 DNA: TGCAGTGCTAGTGTAAGCGGGAGGACGGGGGAGCAGTACTTC
CDR3 protein: CSASVSGRTGEQYF

clone size: -
J gene: TRBJ1-2
CDR3 length: 13
V gene: TRBV2
D gene: -
CDR3 DNA: TGTGCCGGCAACCTCCTAACACTATATGGCTACACCTTC
CDR3 protein: CAGNLLTLYGYTF

clone size: many
J gene: TRBJ1-1
CDR3 length: 16
V gene: TRBV27
D gene: TRBD1
CDR3 DNA: TGTGCCAGCAGTCTGCCCGGGACAGGATCGGTCACTGAAGCTTTCTTT
CDR3 protein: CASSLPGTGSVTEAFF

clone size: -
J gene: TRBJ1-2
CDR3 length: 14
V gene: TRBV19
D gene: TRBD1
CDR3 DNA: TGTGCCAGCCTCGGGAGACAGGGGGCGGAAGGCTACACCTTC
CDR3 protein: CASLGRQGAEGYTF

clone size: -
J gene: TRBJ2-1
CDR3 length: 16
V gene: TRBV28
D gene: -
CDR3 DNA: TGTGCCAGCAGTTTGCCCCTGGGGGTCGCCTACAATGAGCAGTTCTTC
CDR3 protein: CASSLPLGVAYNEQFF

clone size: many
J gene: TRBJ1-2
CDR3 length: 13
V gene: TRBV3-1
D gene: -
CDR3 DNA: TGTGCCAGCAGCCAAGGGAACTCTCCTGGCTACACCTTC
CDR3 protein: CASSQGNSPGYTF

clone size: -
J gene: TRBJ2-1
CDR3 length: 14
V gene: TRBV20-1
D gene: TRBD2
CDR3 DNA: TGCAGTGCTCAACGACTAGCGGGTTACAATGAGCAGTTCTTC
CDR3 protein: CSAQRLAGYNEQFF

clone size: few
J gene: TRBJ1-1
CDR3 length: 14
V gene: TRBV9
D gene: -
CDR3 DNA: TGTGCCAGCCGTCCCCACCAGCCGAACACTGAAGCTTTCTTT
CDR3 protein: CASRPHQPNTEAFF

clone size: many
J gene: TRBJ1-1
CDR3 length: 11
V gene: TRBV30
D gene: TRBD1
CDR3 DNA: TGTGCCGGCTACAGGGGGGAGAGGGCTTTCTTT
CDR3 protein: CAGYRGERAFF

clone size: few
J gene: TRBJ2-3
CDR3 length: 17
V gene: TRBV24-1
D gene: TRBD1
CDR3 DNA: TGTGCCACCAGTCCGGGACAGGCCGCCTGGGGTAGGGTTACGCAGTATTTT
CDR3 protein: CATSPGQAAWGRVTQYF

clone size: many
J gene: TRBJ2-2
CDR3 length: 15
V gene: TRBV6-1
D gene: -
CDR3 DNA: TGTGCCAGCAGTGAGCTCCGGGCCAACACCGGGGAGCTGTTTTTT
CDR3 protein: CASSELRANTGELFF

clone size: many
J gene: TRBJ2-3
CDR3 length: 14
V gene: TRBV29-1
D gene: TRBD2
CDR3 DNA: TGCAGCGTTTTGGCGGGAGGTCCAGGGGATACGCAGTATTTT
CDR3 protein: CSVLAGGPGDTQYF

clone size: many
J gene: TRBJ2-7
CDR3 length: 11
V gene: TRBV20-1
D gene: -
CDR3 DNA: TGCAGTGCTAGCTACACCTACGAGCAGTACTTC
CDR3 protein: CSASYTYEQYF

clone size: few
J gene: TRBJ1-1
CDR3 length: 14
V gene: TRBV14
D gene: -
CDR3 DNA: TGTGCCAGCAGCCAAGATCTGGGGTGGACTGAAGCTTTCTTT
CDR3 protein: CASSQDLGWTEAFF

clone size: many
J gene: TRBJ2-3
CDR3 length: 16
V gene: TRBV12-5
D gene: -
CDR3 DNA: TGTGCTAGTGGTTTGGCTGCAGGGGAGAGTCCAGATACGCAGTATTTT
CDR3 protein: CASGLAAGESPDTQYF

clone size: -
J gene: TRBJ2-7
CDR3 length: 15
V gene: TRBV6-9
D gene: -
CDR3 DNA: TGTGCCAGCAGTTATCTAGCTGGGGGGTACTACGAGCAGTACTTC
CDR3 protein: CASSYLAGGYYEQYF

clone size: many
J gene: TRBJ2-5
CDR3 length: 19
V gene: TRBV3-1
D gene: TRBD2
CDR3 DNA: TGTGCCAGCAGCCACCGAAAGACTAGCGGGAGGGGACTTCAAGAGACCCAGTACTTC
CDR3 protein: CASSHRKTSGRGLQETQYF

clone size: many
J gene: TRBJ2-1
CDR3 length: 14
V gene: TRBV2
D gene: -
CDR3 DNA: TGTGCCAGCAGTGACGGCAGGTTCGCGGGTGAGCAGTTCTTC
CDR3 protein: CASSDGRFAGEQFF

clone size: many
J gene: TRBJ1-1
CDR3 length: 14
V gene: TRBV28
D gene: TRBD1
CDR3 DNA: TGTGCCAGCAGTATCCGGGACAGGTCCGCTGAAGCTTTCTTT
CDR3 protein: CASSIRDRSAEAFF

clone size: -
J gene: TRBJ2-3
CDR3 length: 14
V gene: TRBV30
D gene: TRBD2
CDR3 DNA: TGTGCCTGGAGTCAGCGGGGTAGCACAGATACGCAGTATTTT
CDR3 protein: CAWSQRGSTDTQYF

clone size: -
J gene: TRBJ1-6
CDR3 length: 17
V gene: TRBV19
D gene: TRBD1
CDR3 DNA: TGTGCCAGTAACCCCCGGGACAGGGGTTATCGGACTTCACCCCTCCACTTT
CDR3 protein: CASNPRDRGYRTSPLHF